The rows below give T cell receptor beta chains drawn from one sample of a study of T cell responses to AZD1222 COVID-19 vaccine. Generated by immunoSEQ multiplex PCR, the TCRdb table keeps only in-frame clones and is missing some. Of tens of thousands of clones listed, 80% to 90% were seen once; the top ten hold about 6.5%. The sequencing here drew on peripheral blood, taken 28 days after the second AZD1222 dose. The receptors come from an adult who received the AZD1222 COVID-19 vaccine. Both conserved end residues are part of each CDR3.

j_gene: TRBJ2-7; len: 15; v_gene: TRBV5-5; CDR3aa: CASSQGQSPSYEQYF
j_gene: TRBJ2-2; len: 18; v_gene: TRBV4-3; CDR3aa: CASSQDRNEQHYSGELFF
j_gene: TRBJ2-3; len: 14; v_gene: TRBV6-5; CDR3aa: CASSSNGVQDTQYF
j_gene: TRBJ2-5; len: 17; v_gene: TRBV28; CDR3aa: CASRGGSGGRSQETQYF
j_gene: TRBJ2-1; len: 13; v_gene: TRBV6-4; CDR3aa: CASSGEGHNEQFF
j_gene: TRBJ1-2; len: 13; v_gene: TRBV11-2; CDR3aa: CASSLAGRYGYTF
j_gene: TRBJ1-1; len: 12; v_gene: TRBV7-9; CDR3aa: CASSIMNTEAFF
j_gene: TRBJ1-1; len: 19; v_gene: TRBV13; CDR3aa: CASSLGYQGARGMNTEAFF
j_gene: TRBJ2-7; len: 18; v_gene: TRBV21-1; CDR3aa: CASSNKDGESRGPYEQYF
j_gene: TRBJ1-1; len: 11; v_gene: TRBV29-1; CDR3aa: CSVEGGNQAFF